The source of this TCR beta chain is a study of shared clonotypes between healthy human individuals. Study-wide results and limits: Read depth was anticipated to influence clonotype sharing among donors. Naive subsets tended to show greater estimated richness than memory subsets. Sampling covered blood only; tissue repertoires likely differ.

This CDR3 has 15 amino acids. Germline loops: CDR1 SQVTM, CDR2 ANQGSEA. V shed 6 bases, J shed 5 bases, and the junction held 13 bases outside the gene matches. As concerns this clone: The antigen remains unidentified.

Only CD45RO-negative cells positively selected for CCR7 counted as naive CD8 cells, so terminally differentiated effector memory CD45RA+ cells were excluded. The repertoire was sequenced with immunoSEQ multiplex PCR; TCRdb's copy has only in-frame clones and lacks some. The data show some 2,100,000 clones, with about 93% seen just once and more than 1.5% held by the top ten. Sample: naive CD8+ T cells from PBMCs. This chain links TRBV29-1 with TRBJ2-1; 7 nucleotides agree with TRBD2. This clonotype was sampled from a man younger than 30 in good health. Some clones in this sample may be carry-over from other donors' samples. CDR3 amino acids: CSVLPQGGTDNEQFF. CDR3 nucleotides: TGCAGCGTCCTACCCCAGGGAGGGACCGACAATGAGCAGTTCTTC.